A single sample gave rise to the 7 T cell receptor beta chains below, sequenced in a study of T cell clonality in common variable immunodeficiency. Clones were read by immunoSEQ multiplex PCR, and TCRdb kept only the in-frame ones, dropping some. This sample has tens of thousands of clones, each found more than once. Sequenced sample: peripheral blood mononuclear cells. These receptors originate from a person aged 18-70 years in good health.

This clone occurred many times. With the read ending 3 residues before the CDR3 end, the germline J gene is used to fill in that end. V is TRBV5-5 and J is TRBJ2-7, with 7 positions matching TRBD1. J gave up 3 bases and V 1 base, and 1 base lay outside the gene matches. CDR1 and CDR2 (germline): SGHKS, YYEKEE (reference sequence). The CDR3 runs 13 residues. The CDR3 sequence is CASSLPGGYEQYF. The CDR3 DNA, read in part, is TGTGCCAGCAGCTTGCCAGGGGGCTACGAG.

This clone was observed many times. The sequence runs out 3 residues before the end of the CDR3; the remainder is reconstructed from the germline J gene. The chain joins TRBV19 to TRBJ2-1; 13 nucleotides line up with TRBD2. CDR1 is LNHDA and CDR2 is SQIVND in the germline V gene (reference sequence). Trimming cost V 5 bases and J 9 bases; bases outside gene matches: 19. The CDR3 loop spans 19 amino acids. The CDR3 sequence: CASSDGTGWGLAGRGEQFF. CDR3 DNA (partial): TGTGCCAGTAGTGACGGGACAGGGTGGGGACTAGCGGGGAGGGGTGAG.

This clone has a count of ten or more. The missing CDR3 end, 3 residues past where the read stops, is filled in from the germline J gene. V and J are TRBV6-2 or TRBV6-3 and TRBJ2-7; 8 bases line up with TRBD1. J lost 5 bases, V lost 6 bases, and 12 bases had no gene match. The CDR3 is 15 residues long. Germline CDR1 reads MNHEY; CDR2 reads SVGEGT. CDR3 amino acids: CASRVHRTGKHEQYF. CDR3 DNA, as far as it was read: TGTGCCAGCAGGGTCCACAGGACAGGGAAGCACGAG.

In its sample, this clone was seen many times. The CDR3 end falls 3 residues outside the read, so it is completed with the germline J gene. V gene TRBV19 combines with J gene TRBJ1-5; D gene unclear. The CDR3 has 14 amino acids. The V end was cut by 5 bases, the J end by 4 bases, with 12 bases between. Germline V gene data show CDR1 as LNHDA and CDR2 as SQIVND (reference sequence). The sequenced part of the CDR3 DNA is TGTGCCAGTAGTTCCGAGGGCCAAAATCAGCCC. Translating gives CASSSEGQNQP. The complete CDR3 sequence is CASSSEGQNQPQHF.

This clone was recorded many times. Coverage ceases 3 residues before the CDR3 finishes, and the germline J gene fills in the end. The chain couples TRBV30 to TRBJ2-5; tentative D call: TRBD1 (5 bases). V shed 0 bases and J shed 2 bases, with 10 bases lying between them. Germline CDR1 is GTSNPN and CDR2 is SVGIG (reference sequence). This CDR3 is 14 amino acids long. The CDR3 sequence is CAWSVGVDQETQYF. The part of the CDR3 DNA that was read is TGTGCCTGGAGTGTAGGGGTCGATCAAGAGACC.

Comment on this clone: The read finishes 3 residues shy of the CDR3 end, and the germline J gene is used to complete it. The chain is built from TRBV6-4 and TRBJ2-3; 10 bases map to TRBD1. The ends lost 2 bases at V and 1 base at J; junction bases unmatched: 0. The V gene's germline CDR1 is MRHNA and CDR2 SNTAGT. The CDR3 runs 15 residues. The CDR3 loop is CASSDGTGGTDTQYF. The sequenced part of the CDR3 DNA is TGTGCCAGCAGTGACGGGACAGGGGGCACAGATACG.

This clone came up many times. Read coverage stops 3 residues before the CDR3 terminus; the germline J gene supplies the remainder. The rearrangement joins TRBV2 to TRBJ1-1; D is possibly TRBD1 (6 bases). Germline V gene lookup returns CDR1 SNHLY and CDR2 FYNNEI. Trimming shortened V by 5 bases and J by 4 bases, and 14 bases separated the two germline ends. The CDR3 has 14 amino acids. CDR3 region: CASSTPFRGTEAFF. Partial CDR3 DNA: TGTGCCAGCAGTACTCCTTTCAGGGGCACTGAA.